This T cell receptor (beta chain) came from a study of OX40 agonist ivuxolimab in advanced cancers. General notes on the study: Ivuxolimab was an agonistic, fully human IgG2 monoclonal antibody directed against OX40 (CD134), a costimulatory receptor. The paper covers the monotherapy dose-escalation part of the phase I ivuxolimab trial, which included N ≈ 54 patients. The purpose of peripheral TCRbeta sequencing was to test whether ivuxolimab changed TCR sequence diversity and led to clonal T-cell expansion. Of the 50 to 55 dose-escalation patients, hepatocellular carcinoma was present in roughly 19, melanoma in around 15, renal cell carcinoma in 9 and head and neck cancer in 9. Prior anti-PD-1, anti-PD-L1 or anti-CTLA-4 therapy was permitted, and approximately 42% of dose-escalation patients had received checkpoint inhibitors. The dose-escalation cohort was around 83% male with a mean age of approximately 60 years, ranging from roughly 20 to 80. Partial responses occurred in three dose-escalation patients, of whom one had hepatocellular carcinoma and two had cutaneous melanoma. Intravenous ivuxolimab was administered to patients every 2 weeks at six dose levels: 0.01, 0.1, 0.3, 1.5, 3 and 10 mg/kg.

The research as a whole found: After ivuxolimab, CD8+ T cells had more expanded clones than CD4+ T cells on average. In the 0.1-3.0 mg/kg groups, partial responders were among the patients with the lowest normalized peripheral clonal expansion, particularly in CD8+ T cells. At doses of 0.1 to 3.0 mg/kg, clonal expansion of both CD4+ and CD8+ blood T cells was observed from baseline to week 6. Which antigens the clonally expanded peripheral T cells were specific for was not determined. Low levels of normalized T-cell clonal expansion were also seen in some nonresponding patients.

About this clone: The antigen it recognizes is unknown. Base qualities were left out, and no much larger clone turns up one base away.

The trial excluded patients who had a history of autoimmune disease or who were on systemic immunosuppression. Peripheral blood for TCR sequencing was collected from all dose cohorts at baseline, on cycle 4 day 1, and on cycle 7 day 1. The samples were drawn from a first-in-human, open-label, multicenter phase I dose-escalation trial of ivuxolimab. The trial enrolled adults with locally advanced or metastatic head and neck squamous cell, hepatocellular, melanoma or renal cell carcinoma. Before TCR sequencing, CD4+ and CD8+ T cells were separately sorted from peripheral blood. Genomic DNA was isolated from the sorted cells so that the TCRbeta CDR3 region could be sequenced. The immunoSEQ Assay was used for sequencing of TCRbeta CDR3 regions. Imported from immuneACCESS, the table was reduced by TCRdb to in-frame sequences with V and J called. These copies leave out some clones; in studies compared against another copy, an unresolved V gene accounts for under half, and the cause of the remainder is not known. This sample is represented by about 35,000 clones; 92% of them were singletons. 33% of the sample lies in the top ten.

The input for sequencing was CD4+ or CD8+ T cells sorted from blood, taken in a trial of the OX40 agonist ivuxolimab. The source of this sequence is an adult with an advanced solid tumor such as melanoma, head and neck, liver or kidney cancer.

At the DNA level, the sequence is TGTGCCAGCAGTGAATCTCCAGCCTACTACACCTTC. Its protein reads: CASSESPAYYTF. The sequence joins TRBV6-1 to TRBJ1-2; the D gene is unclear. In the germline V gene, CDR1 corresponds to MNHNS and CDR2 to SASEGT. V gives up 2 bases and J gives up 10 bases, and the segment between their germline ends measures 11 bases. The CDR3, from cysteine to phenylalanine, totals 12 residues. The kept DNA is CDR3 alone, 36 bases in frame from the first base.